Included here is one T cell receptor beta chain sequence, with context. Its matching antigen is unknown. TCRdb keeps only in-frame clones here, not all; method: immunoSEQ multiplex PCR. The table records about 1 million clones, approximately 72% of them present only once. The data derive from a study of shared clonotypes between healthy human individuals. Study conclusions and caveats: Limitation of the genetic and exposure-history diversity represented came from the few donors.

The V gene lost 0 bases and the J gene lost 1 base, with 18 bases spanning the gap. Germline V gene lookup returns CDR1 GTSNPN and CDR2 SVGIG (reference sequence). This CDR3 comprises 17 residues. The genes are TRBV30 and TRBJ1-1; D possibly corresponds to TRBD1 (5 bases). The specimen sequenced was memory CD4+ T cells sorted from blood. This sample's subset: CD45RA-negative fraction. The clonotype comes from a man between 18 and 29 years old in good health. CDR3 loop: CAWSVFRVTGENTEAFF. DNA of the CDR3: TGTGCCTGGAGTGTGTTCAGGGTAACGGGTGAGAACACTGAAGCTTTCTTT.